The 5 T cell receptor beta chains below all came from one sample that was sequenced in a study of blood T cell repertoires in COVID-19. Profiling relied on immunoSEQ multiplex PCR, and the TCRdb table lists in-frame clones only, not all of them. The sample comprises 100,000 or so clones, 85% to 90% of which are singletons, and roughly 32% rests with the top ten. The specimen was peripheral blood. These receptors all stem from an elderly woman with acute or convalescent COVID-19.

The chain has TRBV7-2 and TRBJ1-2, with 8 bases matching TRBD1. Germline values: CDR1 SGHTA, CDR2 FQGNSA. The CDR3 is 14 amino acids. The ends lost 5 bases at V and 0 bases at J; junction bases unmatched: 2. The CDR3 sequence: CASSLTGANYGYTF. CDR3 coding DNA: TGTGCCAGCAGCCTGACAGGGGCTAACTATGGCTACACCTTC.

The chain carries TRBV5-4 and TRBJ1-2; tentative D call: TRBD1 (6 bases). Germline CDR1 is SGHNT and CDR2 is YYREEE (reference sequence). The germline V and J ends were trimmed by 4 bases and 4 bases, with 14 bases remaining between them. CDR3 size: 14 residues. CDR3 DNA sequence: TGTGCCAGCAGCCAACCTGGACAGTCCTATGGCTACACCTTC. It yields the protein CASSQPGQSYGYTF.

The chain is built from TRBV20-1 and TRBJ2-1, with 7 bases identical to TRBD1. CDR1 is DFQATT, CDR2 SNEGSKA, per germline (reference sequence). Trimming took 6 bases from V and 9 from J; bases not matched to a gene: 5. CDR3 length equals 11 residues. The CDR3, as DNA: TGCAGTGCAAACAGGGGTGGTGAGCAGTTCTTC. As protein: CSANRGGEQFF.

The rearrangement uses TRBV27 and TRBJ2-7; D remains ambiguous. The CDR3 has 16 residues. The ends were cut back, 5 bases at V and 0 bases at J, with 17 bases in the middle. Germline V gene lookup returns CDR1 MNHEY and CDR2 SMNVEV (reference sequence). The CDR3 sequence is CASSPYEETNSYEQYF. The CDR3 coding sequence is TGTGCCAGCAGTCCTTATGAAGAAACAAACTCCTACGAGCAGTACTTC.

V usage is TRBV6-2 or TRBV6-3 and J usage is TRBJ2-3, with D tentatively TRBD2 (5 bases). This CDR3 contains 15 residues. Germline V gives CDR1 MNHEY, CDR2 SVGEGT. With 4 bases removed from V and 0 bases from J, the gap between germline ends came to 11 bases. CDR3 DNA: TGTGCCAGCAGTTGGGGAGTAACTAGCACAGATACGCAGTATTTT. It translates to CASSWGVTSTDTQYF.